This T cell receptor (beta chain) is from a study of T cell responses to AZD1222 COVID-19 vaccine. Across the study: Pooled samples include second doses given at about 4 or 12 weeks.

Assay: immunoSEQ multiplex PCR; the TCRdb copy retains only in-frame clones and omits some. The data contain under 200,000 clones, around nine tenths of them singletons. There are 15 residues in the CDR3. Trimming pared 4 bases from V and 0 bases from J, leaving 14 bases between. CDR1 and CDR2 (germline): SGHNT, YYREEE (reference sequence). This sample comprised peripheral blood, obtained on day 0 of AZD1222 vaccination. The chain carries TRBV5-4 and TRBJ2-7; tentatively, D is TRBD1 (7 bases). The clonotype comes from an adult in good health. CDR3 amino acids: CASSAAGGTSYEQYF. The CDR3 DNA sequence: TGTGCCAGCAGCGCGGCAGGGGGGACCTCCTACGAGCAGTACTTC.